These T cell receptor beta chains were read from a single sample in a study of T cell repertoires in cytomegalovirus infection. TCRdb fed the reads into MiXCR, producing one record per CDR3 protein. There are roughly 800,000 distinct CDR3 sequences in the sample; roughly 29% occur only once, and around 12% lies in the top ten. The antigens of these receptors remain unknown. The sample in question was cultured CD8+ T cells from PBMCs, obtained from culture after CMV antigen stimulation. The source is a human donor in good health (CMV status not recorded). Some clones in this sample may be carry-over from other donors' samples. Each CDR3 is given with its conserved first and last residue. Fields, in order: V gene, J gene, D gene, clone size, CDR3 DNA, CDR3 protein. A D gene is named only where the DNA matches it firmly. Size values are once, few and many counts, or a class for expanded clones, and some rows have none.

v_gene: TRBV24-1; j_gene: TRBJ2-3; d_gene: -; abundance: -; CDR3nt: TGTGCCACCAGTGATTTGACGTCAGCTAGGGATACGCAGTATTTT; CDR3aa: CATSDLTSARDTQYF
v_gene: TRBV2; j_gene: TRBJ2-1; d_gene: -; abundance: -; CDR3nt: TGTGCCAGCAGTGAAGGGACGTACACCTACAATGAGCAGTTCTTC; CDR3aa: CASSEGTYTYNEQFF
v_gene: TRBV12-3/TRBV12-4; j_gene: TRBJ2-1; d_gene: -; abundance: few; CDR3nt: TGTGCCAGCAGTTTTGGGTTCGGACAGACCATCTACAATGAGCAGTTCTTC; CDR3aa: CASSFGFGQTIYNEQFF
v_gene: TRBV4-1; j_gene: TRBJ2-2; d_gene: TRBD1; abundance: few; CDR3nt: TGCGCCAGCAGCCTATCAAACAGGGGGGCCAACACCGGGGAGCTGTTTTTT; CDR3aa: CASSLSNRGANTGELFF
v_gene: TRBV5-6; j_gene: TRBJ2-5; d_gene: TRBD2; abundance: few; CDR3nt: TGTGCCAGCAGCTTTGGGGGGGGTTTGGAGACCCAGTACTTC; CDR3aa: CASSFGGGLETQYF
v_gene: TRBV7-9; j_gene: TRBJ1-4; d_gene: -; abundance: few; CDR3nt: TGTGCCAGCAATCCCGCAACTAATGAAAAACTGTTTTTT; CDR3aa: CASNPATNEKLFF
v_gene: TRBV7-8; j_gene: TRBJ2-1; d_gene: TRBD1; abundance: many; CDR3nt: TGTGCCAGCACCCTACGACAGGGTTCCAATGAGCAGTTCTTC; CDR3aa: CASTLRQGSNEQFF
v_gene: TRBV13; j_gene: TRBJ1-6; d_gene: TRBD1; abundance: many; CDR3nt: TGTGCCAGCAGCACACGGGACAGGAGTAGGGCACCCCTCCACTTT; CDR3aa: CASSTRDRSRAPLHF
v_gene: TRBV6-2/TRBV6-3; j_gene: TRBJ1-2; d_gene: -; abundance: -; CDR3nt: TGTGCCAGCAGTTTGTCAGTCTACTATGGCTACACCTTC; CDR3aa: CASSLSVYYGYTF
v_gene: TRBV14; j_gene: TRBJ1-2; d_gene: -; abundance: -; CDR3nt: TGTGCCAGCAGCCAATTTAGGGCAGGGGTTGATGGCTACACCTTC; CDR3aa: CASSQFRAGVDGYTF
v_gene: TRBV7-3; j_gene: TRBJ2-2; d_gene: -; abundance: many; CDR3nt: TGTGCCAGCAGCACGCCCTCAGGGGTTGACACCGGGGAGCTGTTTTTT; CDR3aa: CASSTPSGVDTGELFF
v_gene: TRBV13; j_gene: TRBJ2-1; d_gene: -; abundance: -; CDR3nt: TGTGCCAGCAGCAGAACCTTCCAGGGTTACTCCTACAATGAGCAGTTCTTC; CDR3aa: CASSRTFQGYSYNEQFF
v_gene: TRBV5-1; j_gene: TRBJ1-1; d_gene: TRBD1; abundance: -; CDR3nt: TGCGCCAGCAGCCCACCGACAGGGTCGGGCACTGAAGCTTTCTTT; CDR3aa: CASSPPTGSGTEAFF
v_gene: TRBV19; j_gene: TRBJ1-2; d_gene: -; abundance: -; CDR3nt: TGTGCCAGTCGACAGGATTCTCCCTATGGCTACACCTTC; CDR3aa: CASRQDSPYGYTF
v_gene: TRBV19; j_gene: TRBJ1-5; d_gene: TRBD1; abundance: -; CDR3nt: TGTGCCAGTACAACAGGGGTAGTCAATCAGCCCCAGCATTTT; CDR3aa: CASTTGVVNQPQHF
v_gene: TRBV6-2/TRBV6-3; j_gene: TRBJ1-2; d_gene: -; abundance: few; CDR3nt: TGTGCCAGCGGTAACGGAATCCATGGCTACACCTTC; CDR3aa: CASGNGIHGYTF
v_gene: TRBV28; j_gene: TRBJ2-7; d_gene: TRBD2; abundance: -; CDR3nt: TGTACCAGCAGTTTTTCCCCCAGCGGGGGGTACGAGCAGTACTTC; CDR3aa: CTSSFSPSGGYEQYF
v_gene: TRBV5-6; j_gene: TRBJ2-3; d_gene: -; abundance: -; CDR3nt: TGTGCCAGCAGCTTAGGGAATGTTTGGGCAGATACGCAGTATTTT; CDR3aa: CASSLGNVWADTQYF
v_gene: TRBV7-2; j_gene: TRBJ2-3; d_gene: -; abundance: many; CDR3nt: TGTGCCAGCCCGATGGGCCGGCCGCTCGGGTTGTTGGATACGCAGTATTTT; CDR3aa: CASPMGRPLGLLDTQYF
v_gene: TRBV7-9; j_gene: TRBJ1-5; d_gene: TRBD1; abundance: -; CDR3nt: TGTGCCAGCAGCTTAGAAGCCAGGGGGCGCGTAGGCAATCAGCCCCAGCATTTT; CDR3aa: CASSLEARGRVGNQPQHF
v_gene: TRBV7-6; j_gene: TRBJ2-1; d_gene: TRBD2; abundance: few; CDR3nt: TGTGCCAGCAGATTGACTAGCGGGGGGCCCGACAATGAGCAGTTCTTC; CDR3aa: CASRLTSGGPDNEQFF
v_gene: TRBV6-2/TRBV6-3; j_gene: TRBJ1-6; d_gene: -; abundance: few; CDR3nt: TGTGCCAGCAGTTACGAGGCCTCCTATAATTCACCCCTCCACTTT; CDR3aa: CASSYEASYNSPLHF